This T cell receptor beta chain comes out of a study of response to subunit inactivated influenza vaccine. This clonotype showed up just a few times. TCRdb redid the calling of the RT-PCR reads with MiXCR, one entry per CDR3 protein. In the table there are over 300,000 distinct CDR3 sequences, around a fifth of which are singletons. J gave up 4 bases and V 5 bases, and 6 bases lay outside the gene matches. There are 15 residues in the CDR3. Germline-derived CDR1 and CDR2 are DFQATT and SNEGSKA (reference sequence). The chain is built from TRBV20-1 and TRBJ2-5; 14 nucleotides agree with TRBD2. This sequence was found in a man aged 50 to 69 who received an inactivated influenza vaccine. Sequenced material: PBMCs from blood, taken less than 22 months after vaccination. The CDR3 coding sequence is TGCAGTGCTCCGGTCGGGACTAGCGGGAGAGAGACCCAGTACTTC. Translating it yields CSAPVGTSGRETQYF.